Below, 25 T cell receptor beta chains from the same sample are listed, as sequenced in a study of graft-versus-host responses after intestinal transplantation. The repertoire was sequenced with immunoSEQ multiplex PCR; TCRdb's copy has only in-frame clones and lacks some. The table lists about 97,000 clones, about 93% of them singletons. The specimen comprised PBMCs, sampled 450 to 460 days after intestinal transplant. These receptors originate from a human patient who received an intestinal transplant, so some T cells may come from the graft donor.

V usage is TRBV19 and J usage is TRBJ1-1; tentatively, D is TRBD1 (6 bases). This CDR3 comprises 16 residues. V gave up 3 bases and J gave up 1 base, with 15 bases separating them. Germline CDR1 reads LNHDA; CDR2 reads SQIVND (reference sequence). The CDR3 DNA reads TGTGCCAGTAGTATCTTACAGGGACGCGGGAACACTGAAGCTTTCTTT. Translated: CASSILQGRGNTEAFF.

The chain has TRBV5-5 and TRBJ1-4; D unclear. Per the germline V gene, CDR1 is SGHKS and CDR2 is YYEKEE (reference sequence). The CDR3 runs to 13 residues. Trimming stripped 0 bases from V and 7 bases from J, with 7 bases between. The CDR3: CASSLVVGEKLFF. CDR3 sequence (DNA): TGTGCCAGCAGCTTGGTGGTTGGTGAAAAACTGTTTTTT.

V is TRBV5-1 and J is TRBJ2-7; no reliable D call. V was clipped by 2 bases and J by 0 bases, with 3 bases between them. The germline gives CDR1 SGHRS, CDR2 YFSETQ. This CDR3 has 12 amino acids. The CDR3 DNA follows: TGCGCCAGCAGCTTCAGCTCCTACGAGCAGTACTTC. Translated, it gives CASSFSSYEQYF.

This clone was seen just once. The chain links TRBV14 to TRBJ1-1; D may be TRBD1 (5 bases). CDR1 SGHDN and CDR2 FVKESK come from the germline V gene. The V gene lost 4 bases and the J gene lost 3 bases, with 9 bases spanning the gap. CDR3 length: 13 residues. CDR3 in DNA: TGTGCCAGCAGCCCCACGGGGGACACTGAAGCTTTCTTT. Protein sequence: CASSPTGDTEAFF.

The chain joins TRBV5-1 to TRBJ1-1; D ambiguous. Germline V CDR1 and CDR2: SGHRS, YFSETQ. Trimming pared 6 bases from V and 1 base from J, leaving 10 bases between. This CDR3 contains 13 residues. The chain's CDR3 is CASMGSGNTEAFF. CDR3 nucleotide sequence: TGCGCCAGCATGGGCAGTGGGAACACTGAAGCTTTCTTT.

There are a few counts of this clone. The chain couples TRBV7-3 to TRBJ2-1; 7 bases are shared with TRBD1. The V gene's germline CDR1 is SGHTA and CDR2 FQGTGA. The CDR3 is 15 amino acids. J lost 0 bases, V lost 4 bases, and 3 bases had no gene match. This CDR3 reads CASSSGQTSYNEQFF. As DNA, the CDR3 is TGTGCCAGCAGCTCGGGACAGACCTCCTACAATGAGCAGTTCTTC.

This clone was detected ten times or more. Other DNA sequences in this specimen translate into the identical CDR3. The chain employs TRBV6-4 and TRBJ2-1; 11 positions agree with TRBD2. The germline V gene has CDR1 MRHNA and CDR2 SNTAGT. Trimming removed 0 bases from V and 6 bases from J; junction bases left unmatched: 1. The CDR3 is 15 residues long. The CDR3 sequence is CASSDSSGGANEQFF. For the CDR3, the DNA is TGTGCCAGCAGTGACTCTAGCGGGGGGGCCAATGAGCAGTTCTTC.

V usage is TRBV27 and J usage is TRBJ2-7; 11 bases line up with TRBD1. CDR1 and CDR2 (germline): MNHEY, SMNVEV (reference sequence). The CDR3 contains 14 residues. Losses at the gene ends were 5 bases for V and 3 bases for J; bases not matched to a gene: 3. The CDR3 bases are TGTGCCAGCAGTGCGGGACAGGGGGGCTACGAGCAGTACTTC. This codes for CASSAGQGGYEQYF.

The chain couples TRBV6-1 to TRBJ2-3; D perhaps matches TRBD2 (7 bases). CDR3 length: 15 residues. The V end lost 4 bases, the J end lost 3 bases, and 14 bases lay between the germline ends. From germline, CDR1 is MNHNS and CDR2 SASEGT. CDR3 coding DNA: TGTGCCAGCAGTGTGGGGGGGGCCCCGACAGATACGCAGTATTTT. This translates into CASSVGGAPTDTQYF.

V is TRBV2 and J is TRBJ1-5, with D maybe TRBD1 (6 bases). Germline lookup yields CDR1 SNHLY and CDR2 FYNNEI. CDR3 length: 15 residues. V lost 8 bases to trimming and J lost 3 bases, with 17 bases between them. In DNA, the CDR3 is TGTGCCAGCGCCGAGGGGGGTCAGATCAATCAGCCCCAGCATTTT. Its protein product is CASAEGGQINQPQHF.

This chain connects TRBV13 to TRBJ2-2; 7 nucleotides align to TRBD1. The trim removed 3 bases at V and 5 bases at J, leaving 9 bases unmatched. CDR1 and CDR2 (germline): PRHDT, FYEKMQ (reference sequence). The CDR3 contains 16 residues. As DNA, the CDR3 is TGTGCCAGCAGCTTGTTGGCTCAGGGGGAGACCGGGGAGCTGTTTTTT. Its translation: CASSLLAQGETGELFF.

The genes are TRBV6-6 and TRBJ1-2; 7 bases are a match to TRBD1. Looked up from germline, CDR1 is MNHNY and CDR2 is SVGAGI (reference sequence). The V segment lost 6 bases and the J segment 7 bases; nucleotides outside the gene matches: 8. The CDR3 runs 13 residues. CDR3 amino acids: CASSSGQRSGYTF. CDR3 sequence (DNA): TGTGCCAGCAGCTCGGGACAGCGATCTGGCTACACCTTC.

The genes are TRBV4-1 and TRBJ1-1; TRBD1 matches 9 bases. CDR3 length: 15 amino acids. The V segment lost 0 bases and the J segment 6 bases; nucleotides outside the gene matches: 5. Germline CDR1 and CDR2: MGHRA and YSYEKL. CDR3 loop: CASSQDRGQGPEAFF. CDR3 coding DNA: TGCGCCAGCAGCCAAGATCGGGGACAGGGCCCTGAAGCTTTCTTT.

This chain uses TRBV2 with TRBJ1-5, with D perhaps TRBD1 (5 bases). This CDR3 is built from 13 residues. CDR1 and CDR2 (germline): SNHLY, FYNNEI. Trimming pared 9 bases from V and 0 bases from J, leaving 9 bases between. This chain's CDR3 is CASTTVSNQPQHF. In nucleotides, the CDR3 is TGTGCCAGTACGACAGTTAGCAATCAGCCCCAGCATTTT.

The V call is TRBV6-5, the J call TRBJ2-7; perhaps TRBD2 as D (5 bases). This CDR3 has 14 amino acids. The V end was cut by 0 bases, the J end by 5 bases, with 11 bases between. Germline-derived CDR1 and CDR2 are MNHEY and SVGAGI. CDR3 sequence: CASSYSTGNHEQYF. The CDR3 nucleotides read TGTGCCAGCAGTTACTCGACGGGGAACCACGAGCAGTACTTC.

A single count supports this clone. The J gene is TRBJ1-2, the V gene TRBV5-6; D not certain. Trimming pared 4 bases from V and 1 base from J, leaving 8 bases between. The CDR3 spans 13 residues. Germline CDR1 and CDR2: SGHDT and YYEEEE. Here the CDR3 DNA reads TGTGCCAGCAGCCCCGACGGTAACTATGGCTACACCTTC. It codes for CASSPDGNYGYTF.

This chain connects TRBV27 to TRBJ2-1; 8 bases are shared with TRBD2. Trimming at V came to 4 bases and at J to 8 bases, leaving 4 bases not matched to a gene. The germline V gene encodes CDR1 MNHEY and CDR2 SMNVEV (reference sequence). The CDR3 consists of 13 residues. The CDR3 sequence: CASSSGGPDEQFF. CDR3 coding DNA: TGTGCCAGCAGTTCGGGGGGGCCTGATGAGCAGTTCTTC.

The chain uses TRBV2 and TRBJ1-3; D not certain. Germline lookup yields CDR1 SNHLY and CDR2 FYNNEI. This CDR3 contains 14 residues. V was trimmed by 2 bases and J by 2 bases, leaving 7 bases between them. The CDR3 region has the DNA TGTGCCAGCAGTGAAACCGGGACTGGAAACACCATATATTTT. It yields the protein CASSETGTGNTIYF.

The chain joins TRBV6-5 to TRBJ1-3; D is ambiguous. CDR3 size: 15 residues. Germline lookup yields CDR1 MNHEY and CDR2 SVGAGI. The V end was cut by 4 bases, the J end by 4 bases, with 14 bases between. The CDR3 spells CASSSITLEGNTIYF. The CDR3 nucleotides are TGTGCCAGCAGTTCGATCACACTCGAGGGAAACACCATATATTTT.

This clone was picked up one time. J is TRBJ1-1 and V is TRBV9; no reliable D call. Germline CDR1 and CDR2: SGDLS and YYNGEE. Trimming removed 2 bases from V and 4 bases from J, with 21 bases in between. This CDR3 is built from 17 residues. CDR3 loop: CASSVGRPGGAGTEAFF. CDR3 DNA sequence: TGTGCCAGCAGCGTCGGACGCCCGGGAGGCGCGGGCACTGAAGCTTTCTTT.

V gene TRBV9 combines with J gene TRBJ1-4; 10 bases match TRBD1. This CDR3 is 15 amino acids long. In germline, CDR1 is SGDLS, CDR2 YYNGEE. V lost 4 bases to trimming and J lost 8 bases; unmatched junction nucleotides: 8. CDR3 in amino acids: CASSPRDRGREKLFF. The CDR3 coding sequence is TGTGCCAGCAGCCCCCGGGACAGGGGTCGGGAAAAACTGTTTTTT.

The chain combines TRBV28 with TRBJ1-5; no clear D gene. The CDR3 loop spans 14 amino acids. Germline values: CDR1 MDHEN, CDR2 SYDVKM. V was shortened by 6 bases and J by 3 bases, with 12 bases between the two germline ends. In DNA, the CDR3 is TGTGCCAGCAGCACAAGTGAATACAATCAGCCCCAGCATTTT. Its translation: CASSTSEYNQPQHF.

The chain has TRBV9 and TRBJ2-6, with D unclear. The CDR3 extends over 14 amino acids. In germline, CDR1 is SGDLS, CDR2 YYNGEE. V was shortened by 4 bases and J by 4 bases, with 9 bases between the two germline ends. Here the CDR3 reads CASSPASGANVLTF. The CDR3 bases are TGTGCCAGCAGCCCCGCTTCCGGGGCCAACGTCCTGACTTTC.

V gene TRBV6-5 combines with J gene TRBJ1-1; 8 nucleotides match TRBD1. The V and J ends lost 0 bases and 3 bases, in that order; junction bases with no gene match: 6. The CDR3 spans 16 residues. CDR1 is MNHEY and CDR2 is SVGAGI in the germline V gene. The CDR3 bases are TGTGCCAGCAGTTACTCGACAGGGGCAAGGGACACTGAAGCTTTCTTT. It yields the protein CASSYSTGARDTEAFF.

V and J are TRBV15 and TRBJ1-5, with D perhaps matching TRBD1 (6 bases). Deletions cut 9 bases from V and 1 base from J, with 13 bases between. The CDR3 is 14 amino acids. CDR1 is LNHNV and CDR2 is YYDKDF in the germline V gene (reference sequence). CDR3 sequence: CATKQGTSNQPQHF. Written as DNA, the CDR3 is TGTGCCACAAAACAGGGCACGAGCAATCAGCCCCAGCATTTT.